Presented here are 21 T cell receptor beta chains from one specimen sequenced in a study of blood T cell repertoires in COVID-19. TCRdb's table, derived via immunoSEQ multiplex PCR, lists solely in-frame clones and lacks some. The sample contains approximately 120,000 clones, roughly 84% of which appear only once. The sequenced material came from peripheral blood. The receptors shown here come from a woman in her fifties or sixties with acute or convalescent COVID-19.

The genes are TRBV6-5 and TRBJ1-2; 7 nucleotides match TRBD1. CDR3 length: 14 amino acids. CDR1 is MNHEY, CDR2 SVGAGI, per germline. V gave up 10 bases and J gave up 3 bases; unmatched junction bases: 11. The CDR3 coding sequence is TGTGCCATTTTCAGACAGGGTTTTGACTATGGCTACACCTTC. This encodes CAIFRQGFDYGYTF.

This chain links TRBV5-1 with TRBJ2-2; 8 bases fit TRBD1. This CDR3 comprises 16 residues. V shed 3 bases and J 7 bases; nucleotides not matched to a gene: 11. Germline values: CDR1 SGHRS, CDR2 YFSETQ. The CDR3 coding sequence is TGCGCCAGCAGCTCAGCGCTGACAGGGGTGATCGGGGAGCTGTTTTTT. As protein: CASSSALTGVIGELFF.

The V call is TRBV9, the J call TRBJ1-2; D remains ambiguous. Germline-derived CDR1 and CDR2 are SGDLS and YYNGEE. The V end lost 0 bases, the J end lost 4 bases, and 7 bases lay between the germline ends. This CDR3 is built from 13 residues. CDR3 amino acids: CASSVEAFYGYTF. CDR3 nucleotide sequence: TGTGCCAGCAGCGTAGAAGCCTTCTATGGCTACACCTTC.

The V gene is TRBV9, the J gene TRBJ2-7; 8 positions agree with TRBD1. V lost 5 bases, J lost 2 bases, and 3 bases stayed unmatched. There are 13 residues in the CDR3. Germline CDR1 is SGDLS and CDR2 is YYNGEE. The CDR3 spells CASRGQGTYEQYF. In DNA form, the CDR3 reads TGTGCCAGCAGAGGACAGGGTACCTACGAGCAGTACTTC.

V gene TRBV10-1 combines with J gene TRBJ2-3; 7 bases are shared with TRBD2. The V gene's germline CDR1 is WNHNN and CDR2 SYGVQD (reference sequence). This CDR3 region has 15 residues. V lost 5 bases to trimming and J lost 2 bases; unmatched junction nucleotides: 7. The CDR3 nucleotides read TGCGCCAGCAGTCCCAGCGGGACGATCACAGATACGCAGTATTTT. This translates into CASSPSGTITDTQYF.

The chain couples TRBV28 to TRBJ1-4; D is unresolved. The germline V and J ends were trimmed by 5 bases and 4 bases, with 14 bases remaining between them. The CDR3 loop spans 15 amino acids. Germline CDR1 and CDR2: MDHEN and SYDVKM. The chain's CDR3 is CASSPPAGRNEKLFF. The CDR3, as DNA: TGTGCCAGCAGTCCCCCTGCAGGCCGTAATGAAAAACTGTTTTTT.

This clone was found a few times. This chain connects TRBV24-1 to TRBJ2-3, with 7 bases matching TRBD2. Per the germline V gene, CDR1 is KGHDR and CDR2 is SFDVKD. V shed 2 bases and J 7 bases; nucleotides not matched to a gene: 8. The CDR3 is 15 residues long. CDR3 sequence: CATSDSRGGQNTQYF. CDR3 sequence (DNA): TGTGCCACCAGTGATTCCCGCGGGGGTCAAAATACGCAGTATTTT.

This clone was detected only once. The chain employs TRBV28 and TRBJ1-1, with TRBD1 identical over 7 bases. This CDR3 contains 14 residues. The trim removed 6 bases at V and 4 bases at J, leaving 8 bases unmatched. Germline CDR1 and CDR2: MDHEN and SYDVKM. This chain's CDR3 is CASSSIQGGTEAFF. The CDR3 DNA follows: TGTGCCAGCAGCTCGATCCAGGGGGGCACTGAAGCTTTCTTT.

CDR3 loop: CASSVQGSGANVLTF. The CDR3 coding sequence is TGTGCCAGCAGCGTACAGGGGAGTGGTGCCAACGTCCTGACTTTC. V gene TRBV9 combines with J gene TRBJ2-6, with D possibly TRBD1 on 6 matching bases. This CDR3 is 15 amino acids long. Germline values: CDR1 SGDLS, CDR2 YYNGEE. Trimming pared 1 base from V and 7 bases from J, leaving 12 bases between.

V usage is TRBV4-1 and J usage is TRBJ2-3, with unresolved D. Germline loops: CDR1 MGHRA, CDR2 YSYEKL. The V and J ends lost 2 bases and 2 bases respectively, with 14 bases between them. The CDR3 runs 16 residues. CDR3 nucleotides: TGCGCCAGCAGCCAAATCCATCTCACCTACACAGATACGCAGTATTTT. Translating gives CASSQIHLTYTDTQYF.

J is TRBJ2-3 and V is TRBV18; D is uncertain. This CDR3 is 11 amino acids long. Trimming took off 6 bases at V and 6 bases at J, with 7 bases between the two ends. Per the germline V gene, CDR1 is KGHSH and CDR2 is LQKENI. The CDR3 DNA sequence: TGTGCCAGCTCCCGAGAGGATACGCAGTATTTT. Protein: CASSREDTQYF.

The chain joins TRBV9 to TRBJ1-6; no clear D. Trimming shortened V by 3 bases and J by 4 bases, and 8 bases separated the two germline ends. Germline CDR1 and CDR2: SGDLS and YYNGEE. The CDR3 totals 14 residues. CDR3 region: CASSASTYNSPLHF. CDR3 coding DNA: TGTGCCAGCAGCGCTAGTACTTATAATTCACCCCTCCACTTT.

This rearrangement joins TRBV19 to TRBJ1-6, with 9 positions matching TRBD1. Germline loops: CDR1 LNHDA, CDR2 SQIVND (reference sequence). The CDR3 is 16 residues long. The V and J ends lost 3 bases and 10 bases, in that order; junction bases with no gene match: 10. The CDR3 region has the DNA TGTGCCAGTAGTATGAACCGGGACAGGGAAAACTCACCCCTCCACTTT. Translated: CASSMNRDRENSPLHF. Full variable domain (rest looked up from reference TRBV19 and TRBJ1-6): DGGITQSPKYLFRKEGQNVTLSCEQNLNHDAMYWYRQDPGQGLRLIYYSQIVNDFQKGDIAEGYSVSREKKESFPLTVTSAQKNPTAFYLCASSMNRDRENSPLHFGNGTRLTVT.

The V gene is TRBV7-2, the J gene TRBJ1-1; D is uncertain. The CDR3 contains 14 residues. Per the germline V gene, CDR1 is SGHTA and CDR2 is FQGNSA. V lost 2 bases and J 2 bases, leaving 9 bases between the germline ends. The CDR3 nucleotides are TGTGCCAGCAGCTTACGATTCCTAAACACTGAAGCTTTCTTT. It is translated as CASSLRFLNTEAFF.

The chain has TRBV30 and TRBJ1-6; D ambiguous. This CDR3 region has 14 residues. V lost 5 bases and J 2 bases, leaving 10 bases between the germline ends. Germline assignment: CDR1 GTSNPN and CDR2 SVGIG (reference sequence). The CDR3 sequence is CAWCGVAYNSPLHF. In nucleotides, the CDR3 is TGTGCCTGGTGTGGAGTAGCCTATAATTCACCCCTCCACTTT. The full variable domain, rest sourced from reference TRBV30 and TRBJ1-6, is SQTIHQWPATLVQPVGSPLSLECTVEGTSNPNLYWYRQAAGRGLQLLFYSVGIGQISSEVPQNLSASRPQDRQFILSSKKLLLSDSGFYLCAWCGVAYNSPLHFGNGTRLTVT.

The rearrangement uses TRBV20-1 and TRBJ1-2; D not certain. V was trimmed by 0 bases and J by 10 bases, leaving 9 bases between them. This CDR3 has 11 amino acids. Germline-derived CDR1 and CDR2 are DFQATT and SNEGSKA (reference sequence). CDR3 bases: TGCAGTGCTAGAGAGGGGAGACTCTACACCTTC. The encoded protein is CSAREGRLYTF.

This chain connects TRBV30 to TRBJ2-2, with 7 bases lining up with TRBD2. Germline V lookup: CDR1 GTSNPN, CDR2 SVGIG (reference sequence). The CDR3 is 15 residues long. Losses at the gene ends were 8 bases for V and 2 bases for J; bases not matched to a gene: 11. This CDR3 reads CAAATGGQNTGELFF. As DNA, the CDR3 is TGTGCCGCGGCGACGGGGGGTCAAAACACCGGGGAGCTGTTTTTT.

V gene TRBV10-3 combines with J gene TRBJ2-1, with 11 bases matching TRBD1. The V segment lost 6 bases and the J segment 8 bases; nucleotides outside the gene matches: 9. There are 15 residues in the CDR3. Germline-derived CDR1 and CDR2 are ENHRY and SYGVKD. The CDR3: CAIRRDRGSIDEQFF. The DNA of the CDR3 is TGTGCCATCAGACGGGACAGGGGGTCGATCGATGAGCAGTTCTTC.

The V and J genes are TRBV6-2 or TRBV6-3 and TRBJ1-2; D not resolved. The CDR3 is made up of 12 amino acids. The V and J ends lost 6 bases and 4 bases respectively, with 9 bases between them. Germline V gene data show CDR1 as MNHEY and CDR2 as SVGEGT. The DNA of the CDR3 is TGTGCCAGCAGCGTCGCCGGCTATGGCTACACCTTC. Protein: CASSVAGYGYTF.

V and J are TRBV7-8 and TRBJ2-7; D is possibly TRBD2 (5 bases). Germline V gives CDR1 SGHVS, CDR2 FQNEAQ. Trimming took 1 base from V and 5 from J, leaving 18 bases between them. The CDR3 extends over 16 amino acids. The CDR3 protein is CASSLGSRALLDEQYF. In DNA, the CDR3 is TGTGCCAGCAGCTTAGGGTCGAGGGCTTTGCTCGACGAGCAGTACTTC.

The V and J genes are TRBV19 and TRBJ1-1; D is uncertain. This CDR3 has 14 residues. The germline V gene has CDR1 LNHDA and CDR2 SQIVND (reference sequence). Trimming removed 7 bases at V and 0 bases at J, with 12 bases between. DNA for the CDR3: TGTGCCAGTAAAGTCAGAGGGTTGAACACTGAAGCTTTCTTT. Its protein is CASKVRGLNTEAFF.